The 19 T cell receptor beta chains given below trace back to one sample, sequenced in a study of Ad26.COV2.S vaccination and SARS-CoV-2 variants. Clones were read by immunoSEQ multiplex PCR, and TCRdb kept only the in-frame ones, dropping some. The sample yields 350,000 to 500,000 clones, approximately 88% seen once. This sample's treatment: some 20 received Ad26.COV2.S at low or high dose, single or two shots; several received placebo; per-sample allocation not given. Vaccine and placebo recipients were sampled on day 63 after the first injection. Material: peripheral blood, obtained in a trial of Ad26.COV2.S vaccine versus placebo. The source of these receptors is a person aged 18-65 years who received the Ad26.COV2.S COVID-19 vaccine or a placebo.

The chain recombines TRBV7-2 with TRBJ2-5, with D tentatively TRBD1 (6 bases). V was shortened by 5 bases and J by 1 base, with 8 bases between the two germline ends. In germline, CDR1 is SGHTA, CDR2 FQGNSA. CDR3 size: 13 residues. CDR3 sequence reads: CASSRGSQETQYF. The CDR3 DNA is TGTGCCAGCAGCAGGGGGAGCCAAGAGACCCAGTACTTC. Combining the CDR3 with reference TRBV7-2 and TRBJ2-5 gives the whole variable domain GAGVSQSPSNKVTEKGKDVELRCDPISGHTALYWYRQSLGQGLEFLIYFQGNSAPDKSGLPSDRFSAERTGGSVSTLTIQRTQQEDSAVYLCASSRGSQETQYFGPGTRLLVL.

The gene calls are TRBV28 and TRBJ1-5, with D uncertain. This CDR3 is built from 12 residues. Germline values: CDR1 MDHEN, CDR2 SYDVKM. The germline V and J ends were trimmed by 3 bases and 4 bases, with 4 bases remaining between them. The CDR3 region has the DNA TGTGCCAGCAGTTTGAGAAATCAGCCCCAGCATTTT. Protein product: CASSLRNQPQHF.

This chain joins TRBV7-9 and TRBJ2-7, with D possibly called TRBD1 or TRBD2 (5 bases each). Trimming pared 5 bases from V and 6 bases from J, leaving 8 bases between. The V gene's germline CDR1 is SEHNR and CDR2 FQNEAQ (reference sequence). CDR3 length: 11 residues. CDR3 region: CASSEGSEQYF. Written as DNA, the CDR3 is TGTGCCAGCAGCGAGGGGAGCGAGCAGTACTTC.

The chain combines TRBV7-2 with TRBJ1-2; 12 nucleotides agree with TRBD1. From germline, CDR1 is SGHTA and CDR2 FQGNSA. There are 15 residues in the CDR3. After removal of 5 bases from V and 7 bases from J, the junction contained 8 bases not matched to a gene. CDR3 sequence (DNA): TGTGCCAGCAGCGGCCGGGACAGGGGGCTTTCTGGCTACACCTTC. Amino acid sequence: CASSGRDRGLSGYTF.

This clone was observed once. The chain links TRBV3-1 (or the pseudogene TRBV3-2) to TRBJ2-7, with D unclear. Trimming shortened V by 0 bases and J by 7 bases, and 13 bases separated the two germline ends. This CDR3 has 14 amino acids. Germline assignment: CDR1 LGHDT and CDR2 YNNKEL (reference sequence). The CDR3 region has the DNA TGTGCCAGCAGCCAAGAGGGCGAGCTGGGGGAGCAGTACTTC. Its protein is CASSQEGELGEQYF.

This clone was detected once. The V gene is TRBV5-6, the J gene TRBJ1-2; unclear D gene. Trimming removed 0 bases from V and 0 bases from J, with 6 bases in between. The length of the CDR3 is 14 residues. Germline lookup yields CDR1 SGHDT and CDR2 YYEEEE. CDR3 sequence: CASSLGRTNYGYTF. In nucleotides, the CDR3 is TGTGCCAGCAGCTTGGGACGGACTAACTATGGCTACACCTTC.

This clone showed up just once. The chain couples TRBV2 to TRBJ2-1, with unresolved D. This CDR3 contains 13 residues. Germline V gene data show CDR1 as SNHLY and CDR2 as FYNNEI. The V and J ends lost 4 bases and 6 bases respectively, with 10 bases between them. The CDR3 coding sequence is TGTGCCAGCAGTGCAGACGTGATCAATGAGCAGTTCTTC. Translating gives CASSADVINEQFF.

This clone turned up a few times. The rearrangement uses TRBV5-1 and TRBJ2-7, with TRBD2 matching 10 bases. The trim removed 3 bases at V and 0 bases at J, leaving 0 bases unmatched. CDR1 SGHRS and CDR2 YFSETQ come from the germline V gene. CDR3 length equals 14 residues. CDR3 DNA sequence: TGCGCCAGCAGCTCTAGCGGGAGCTCCTACGAGCAGTACTTC. Translation gives CASSSSGSSYEQYF.

This clone was found once. The rearrangement links TRBV18 to TRBJ2-7; TRBD2 matches 7 bases. Germline CDR1 reads KGHSH; CDR2 reads LQKENI. The CDR3 extends over 15 amino acids. J lost 7 bases, V lost 0 bases, and 9 bases had no gene match. CDR3 DNA: TGTGCCAGCTCACCACCCGGCAGGGAGGGCTTGGAGCAGTACTTC. Translating gives CASSPPGREGLEQYF.

The genes are TRBV7-3 and TRBJ2-1, with unresolved D. The CDR3 runs 15 residues. Germline CDR1 and CDR2: SGHTA and FQGTGA. Trimming took 5 bases from V and 7 from J, leaving 18 bases between them. The CDR3 sequence is CASSHPHDGLNEQFF. The CDR3 DNA is TGTGCCAGCAGCCACCCCCATGACGGGTTGAATGAGCAGTTCTTC.

The sample holds a few counts of this clone. The genes are TRBV6-5 and TRBJ1-5; D remains ambiguous. The CDR3 length is 15 residues. The V end was cut by 2 bases, the J end by 0 bases, with 8 bases between. In germline, CDR1 is MNHEY, CDR2 SVGAGI. The CDR3 nucleotides read TGTGCCAGCAGTTACACATGGGGTAGCAATCAGCCCCAGCATTTT. Amino acid sequence: CASSYTWGSNQPQHF.

This clone appeared a few times. The rearrangement uses TRBV4-3 and TRBJ1-6; D unresolved. The CDR3 runs 16 residues. The V end lost 1 base, the J end lost 4 bases, and 11 bases lay between the germline ends. Germline lookup yields CDR1 LGHNA and CDR2 YSLEER. The chain's CDR3 is CASSQAPTGYNSPLHF. Written as DNA, the CDR3 is TGCGCCAGCAGCCAAGCACCGACGGGGTATAATTCACCCCTCCACTTT.

The chain joins TRBV5-6 to TRBJ2-5, with D possibly matching TRBD2 (6 bases). This CDR3 is 14 amino acids long. CDR1 is SGHDT and CDR2 is YYEEEE in the germline V gene. V was cut by 0 bases and J by 5 bases, with 11 bases left in between. CDR3 coding DNA: TGTGCCAGCAGCTTGGATGCGGGGCTGGAGACCCAGTACTTC. Translation gives CASSLDAGLETQYF.

The chain's CDR3 is CAGGSTDTQYF. The CDR3 nucleotides read TGCGCGGGGGGGAGCACAGATACGCAGTATTTT. The V gene is TRBV20-1, the J gene TRBJ2-3; 9 nucleotides line up with TRBD2. The germline CDR1 and CDR2 sequences are DFQATT and SNEGSKA (reference sequence). CDR3 length equals 11 residues.

The CDR3 DNA reads TGTGCCAGCAGGGGACTAGCGGGGGGGCCGTCCTACAATGAGCAGTTCTTC. Its translation: CASRGLAGGPSYNEQFF. The genes are TRBV27 and TRBJ2-1, with 16 bases identical to TRBD2. Trimming cost V 6 bases and J 1 base; bases outside gene matches: 3. Germline assignment: CDR1 MNHEY and CDR2 SMNVEV (reference sequence). The CDR3 sequence is 17 residues long.

The chain uses TRBV4-2 and TRBJ1-1; D is possibly TRBD1 (5 bases). Germline V CDR1 and CDR2: LGHNA, YNFKEQ. Trimming removed 3 bases from V and 3 bases from J, with 14 bases in between. The CDR3 contains 15 residues. The CDR3 is CASSQGTSTYTEAFF. The DNA for the CDR3 is TGTGCCAGCAGCCAGGGGACTTCAACCTACACTGAAGCTTTCTTT.

V is TRBV19 and J is TRBJ1-2; no reliable D call. V lost 10 bases and J 8 bases, leaving 32 bases between the germline ends. The CDR3 has 17 residues. The V gene's germline CDR1 is LNHDA and CDR2 SQIVND (reference sequence). This chain's CDR3 is CATKGPEAGRGPDGYTF. CDR3 bases: TGTGCCACAAAGGGTCCGGAAGCGGGCAGAGGCCCTGACGGCTACACCTTC.

V is TRBV3-1 (or the pseudogene TRBV3-2) and J is TRBJ2-1; unclear D gene. Germline CDR1 and CDR2: LGHDT and YNNKEL (reference sequence). Trimming left V 1 base short and J 0 bases short, with 10 bases between. The CDR3 runs to 16 residues. CDR3 coding DNA: TGTGCCAGCAGCCAAGTAATAGGAAGCTCCTACAATGAGCAGTTCTTC. Amino acid sequence: CASSQVIGSSYNEQFF.

This clone was seen a single time. V usage is TRBV27 and J usage is TRBJ1-1; no clear D gene. Germline CDR1 and CDR2: MNHEY and SMNVEV (reference sequence). V was trimmed by 6 bases and J by 5 bases, leaving 13 bases between them. The CDR3 extends over 13 amino acids. CDR3 sequence: CASSPPGRTEAFF. The CDR3 bases are TGTGCCAGCAGCCCTCCGGGGAGGACTGAAGCTTTCTTT.